This section outlines one T cell receptor beta chain sequence together with its context. The sample originates from a study of control samples from healthy donors and cancer patients. Trimming stripped 0 bases from V and 7 bases from J, with 18 bases between. Germline V CDR1 and CDR2: KGHSH, LQKENI. There are 16 residues in the CDR3. The repertoire was sequenced with immunoSEQ multiplex PCR; TCRdb's copy has only in-frame clones and lacks some. The sample includes approximately 100,000 clones, less than 85% of them seen just once. The chain recombines TRBV18 with TRBJ1-1; D possibly corresponds to TRBD1 (6 bases). The specimen was PBMCs. The receptor's source is a man in his 70s with lung cancer. The CDR3 bases are TGTGCCAGCTCACCACCGAGCAGGGGTAAATTGCTTGAAGCTTTCTTT. Amino acid sequence: CASSPPSRGKLLEAFF. The full variable domain, in which reference TRBV18 and TRBJ1-1 provide the parts outside the CDR3, is NAGVMQNPRHLVRRRGQEARLRCSPMKGHSHVYWYRQLPEEGLKFMVYLQKENIIDESGMPKERFSAEFPKEGPSILRIQQVVRGDSAAYFCASSPPSRGKLLEAFFGQGTRLTVV.